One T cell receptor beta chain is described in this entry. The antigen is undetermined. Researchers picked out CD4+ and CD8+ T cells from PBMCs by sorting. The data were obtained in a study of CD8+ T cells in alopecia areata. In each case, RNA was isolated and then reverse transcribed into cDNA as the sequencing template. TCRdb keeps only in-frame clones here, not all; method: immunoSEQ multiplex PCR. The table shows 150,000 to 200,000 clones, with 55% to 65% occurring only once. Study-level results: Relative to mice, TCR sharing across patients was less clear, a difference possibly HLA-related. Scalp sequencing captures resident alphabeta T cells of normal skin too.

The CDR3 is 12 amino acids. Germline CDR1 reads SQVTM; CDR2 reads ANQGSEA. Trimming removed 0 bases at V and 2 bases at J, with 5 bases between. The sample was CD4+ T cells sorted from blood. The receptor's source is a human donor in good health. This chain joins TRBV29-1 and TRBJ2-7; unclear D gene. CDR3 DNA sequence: TGCAGCGTTGAAGATTGGGCCTACGAGCAGTACTTC. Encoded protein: CSVEDWAYEQYF.